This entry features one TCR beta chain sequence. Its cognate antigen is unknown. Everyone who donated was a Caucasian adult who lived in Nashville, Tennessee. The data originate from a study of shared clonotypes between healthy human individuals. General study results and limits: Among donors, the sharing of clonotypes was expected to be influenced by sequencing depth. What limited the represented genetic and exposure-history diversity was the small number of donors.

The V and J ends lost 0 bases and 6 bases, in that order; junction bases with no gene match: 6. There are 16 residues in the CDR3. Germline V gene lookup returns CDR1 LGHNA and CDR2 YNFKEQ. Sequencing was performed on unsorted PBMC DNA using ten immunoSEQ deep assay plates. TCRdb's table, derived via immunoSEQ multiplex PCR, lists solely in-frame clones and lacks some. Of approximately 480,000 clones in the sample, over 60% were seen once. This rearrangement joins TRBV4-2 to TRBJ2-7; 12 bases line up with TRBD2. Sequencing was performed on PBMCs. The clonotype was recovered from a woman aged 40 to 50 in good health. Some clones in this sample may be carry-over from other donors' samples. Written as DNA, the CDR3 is TGTGCCAGCAGCCAAGATGTACTAGCGGGAGGAGGCGAGCAGTACTTC. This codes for CASSQDVLAGGGEQYF.